The 31 T cell receptor beta chains below were found in one sample sequenced in a study of CD4 T cells in relation to SARS-CoV-2 and coronaviruses. Measured with immunoSEQ multiplex PCR; TCRdb has only the in-frame clones, and not every one. The top ten hold 20% to 25% of the sample, which has roughly 20,000 clones, roughly 77% seen once. Their recognized antigens are unknown. CD4+ T cells from unexposed donors were obtained before the COVID-19 pandemic (2011-2018). Isolation of CD4+ T cells took place after approximately eleven days in culture. Sequencing input: CD4+ T cells from PBMCs, cultured in vitro. The receptors shown here come from a human donor in good health.

Only one count was recorded for this clone. J is TRBJ2-7 and V is TRBV27; 12 bases agree with TRBD1. Losses at the gene ends were 6 bases for V and 4 bases for J; bases not matched to a gene: 7. The CDR3 has 15 amino acids. Germline lookup yields CDR1 MNHEY and CDR2 SMNVEV (reference sequence). CDR3 residues: CASRRPGQGAYEQYF. CDR3 in DNA: TGTGCCAGCAGAAGACCGGGACAGGGGGCTTACGAGCAGTACTTC.

The chain couples TRBV7-2 to TRBJ2-3; unclear D gene. Trimming took 2 bases from V and 12 from J, leaving 12 bases between them. The length of the CDR3 is 12 residues. CDR1 is SGHTA, CDR2 FQGNSA, per germline. In DNA, the CDR3 is TGTGCCAGCAGCTTATTGGACCGCGTCCAGTATTTT. Its translation: CASSLLDRVQYF.

The chain couples TRBV19 to TRBJ1-6; TRBD1 matches at 10 bases. V was pared by 11 bases and J by 6 bases, with 4 bases of the junction left unmatched. The germline gives CDR1 LNHDA, CDR2 SQIVND (reference sequence). This CDR3 spans 13 amino acids. CDR3: CAGGQGINSPLHF. CDR3 sequence (DNA): TGTGCCGGGGGACAGGGGATTAATTCACCCCTCCACTTT. Combining the CDR3 with reference TRBV19 and TRBJ1-6 gives the whole variable domain DGGITQSPKYLFRKEGQNVTLSCEQNLNHDAMYWYRQDPGQGLRLIYYSQIVNDFQKGDIAEGYSVSREKKESFPLTVTSAQKNPTAFYLCAGGQGINSPLHFGNGTRLTVT.

This clone has only one observation. The rearrangement joins TRBV7-2 to TRBJ1-5; 9 bases align to TRBD1. The ends lost 5 bases at V and 8 bases at J; junction bases unmatched: 4. Germline V gene data show CDR1 as SGHTA and CDR2 as FQGNSA. This CDR3 comprises 13 residues. In DNA, the CDR3 is TGTGCCAGCAGCCCTGGACAGGGGAAGCCCCAGCATTTT. Translated: CASSPGQGKPQHF. The variable domain in full, with the rest retrieved from reference TRBV7-2 and TRBJ1-5, is GAGVSQSPSNKVTEKGKDVELRCDPISGHTALYWYRQSLGQGLEFLIYFQGNSAPDKSGLPSDRFSAERTGGSVSTLTIQRTQQEDSAVYLCASSPGQGKPQHFGDGTRLSIL.

This chain uses TRBV19 with TRBJ2-5; TRBD1 aligns across 9 bases. Germline V CDR1 and CDR2: LNHDA, SQIVND (reference sequence). The CDR3 is 16 amino acids. Trimming removed 4 bases from V and 4 bases from J; junction bases left unmatched: 10. DNA for the CDR3: TGTGCCAGTAGTACTGGACAGGGGTTTTACCGAGAGACCCAGTACTTC. Translated: CASSTGQGFYRETQYF.

The chain is built from TRBV6-5 and TRBJ2-3; 11 bases are shared with TRBD2. The junction had 12 bases not matched to a gene; V was cut back by 7 bases and J by 9 bases. The germline CDR1 and CDR2 sequences are MNHEY and SVGAGI. The CDR3 length is 15 residues. CDR3 sequence: CASTLSGRGFGTQYF. The DNA of the CDR3 is TGTGCCAGCACCCTTAGCGGGAGGGGGTTCGGGACGCAGTATTTT.

This chain connects TRBV5-1 to TRBJ2-1; the match to TRBD2 covers 8 bases. V shed 0 bases and J 4 bases; nucleotides not matched to a gene: 9. Looked up from germline, CDR1 is SGHRS and CDR2 is YFSETQ. There are 17 residues in the CDR3. CDR3 sequence: CASSLDTSGVQYNEQFF. The CDR3 DNA reads TGCGCCAGCAGCTTGGACACTAGCGGAGTACAATACAATGAGCAGTTCTTC.

The V call is TRBV2, the J call TRBJ2-1; TRBD2 agrees at 12 bases. The J segment lost 5 bases and the V segment lost 7 bases, leaving 6 bases of the junction unmatched. The CDR3 totals 15 residues. The germline gives CDR1 SNHLY, CDR2 FYNNEI. The CDR3 nucleotides are TGTGCCAGCAAACGGACTAGCGGGACCAACAATGAGCAGTTCTTC. Translated, it gives CASKRTSGTNNEQFF.

V gene TRBV5-1 combines with J gene TRBJ2-1, with D possibly being TRBD1 or TRBD2 (5 bases each). The CDR3 length is 15 residues. Germline-derived CDR1 and CDR2 are SGHRS and YFSETQ. V lost 0 bases, J lost 9 bases, and 16 bases lay in between. CDR3 region: CASSLGDALHSEQFF. CDR3 in DNA: TGCGCCAGCAGCTTGGGGGACGCATTACATAGTGAGCAGTTCTTC.

The rearrangement joins TRBV9 to TRBJ1-5; maybe TRBD1 (6 bases). The germline V and J ends were trimmed by 3 bases and 2 bases, with 9 bases remaining between them. This CDR3 spans 14 amino acids. Germline V gives CDR1 SGDLS, CDR2 YYNGEE. In DNA, the CDR3 is TGTGCCAGCAGCGCCCCAGGGGGCAATCAGCCCCAGCATTTT. Encoded protein: CASSAPGGNQPQHF.

This chain joins TRBV7-2 and TRBJ1-2; 9 positions match TRBD1. With V trimmed by 5 bases and J by 2 bases, 6 bases remained unmatched. The CDR3 runs to 15 residues. CDR1 is SGHTA, CDR2 FQGNSA, per germline. CDR3 amino acids: CASSTYRGRNYGYTF. Written as DNA, the CDR3 is TGTGCCAGCAGCACATACAGGGGGCGGAACTATGGCTACACCTTC. Full variable domain (missing parts from reference TRBV7-2 and TRBJ1-2): GAGVSQSPSNKVTEKGKDVELRCDPISGHTALYWYRQSLGQGLEFLIYFQGNSAPDKSGLPSDRFSAERTGGSVSTLTIQRTQQEDSAVYLCASSTYRGRNYGYTFGSGTRLTVV.

This chain links TRBV29-1 with TRBJ2-1; D is unresolved. This CDR3 is built from 10 residues. Germline assignment: CDR1 SQVTM and CDR2 ANQGSEA. The germline V and J ends were trimmed by 6 bases and 5 bases, with 5 bases remaining between them. CDR3 protein: CSVADNEQFF. Here the CDR3 DNA reads TGCAGCGTCGCGGACAATGAGCAGTTCTTC.

The CDR3 spells CASSPRGGSSGANVLTF. CDR3 coding DNA: TGTGCCAGCTCACCACGGGGGGGGAGCTCTGGGGCCAACGTCCTGACTTTC. The genes are TRBV18 and TRBJ2-6; TRBD2 matches 7 bases. Germline-derived CDR1 and CDR2 are KGHSH and LQKENI. This CDR3 spans 17 amino acids. The V and J ends lost 1 base and 0 bases, in that order; junction bases with no gene match: 3. The variable domain in full, completed from reference TRBV18 and TRBJ2-6, reads NAGVMQNPRHLVRRRGQEARLRCSPMKGHSHVYWYRQLPEEGLKFMVYLQKENIIDESGMPKERFSAEFPKEGPSILRIQQVVRGDSAAYFCASSPRGGSSGANVLTFGAGSRLTVL.

The chain is built from TRBV12-3 or TRBV12-4 and TRBJ2-1; the D gene is possibly TRBD2 (6 bases). The ends were cut back, 3 bases at V and 12 bases at J, with 12 bases in the middle. This CDR3 contains 12 residues. CDR3 residues: CASSFSGVAQFF. In DNA form, the CDR3 reads TGTGCCAGCAGTTTTAGCGGTGTGGCGCAGTTCTTC.

The sample holds one count of this clone. The CDR3 region is CSQRSGEETGELFF. In DNA form, the CDR3 reads TGCAGCCAAAGGTCCGGGGAAGAGACCGGGGAGCTGTTTTTT. The gene calls are TRBV29-1 and TRBJ2-2; tentatively, D is TRBD2 (5 bases). Trimming shortened V by 8 bases and J by 5 bases, and 18 bases separated the two germline ends. CDR1 is SQVTM and CDR2 is ANQGSEA in the germline V gene. This CDR3 contains 14 residues.

The chain links TRBV3-1 (or the pseudogene TRBV3-2) to TRBJ1-2; D not resolved. This CDR3 is 14 amino acids long. Germline values: CDR1 LGHDT, CDR2 YNNKEL (reference sequence). The V end lost 3 bases, the J end lost 7 bases, and 15 bases lay between the germline ends. The CDR3 reads CASSQAGSVRGYTF. Written as DNA, the CDR3 is TGTGCCAGCAGCCAGGCCGGGTCCGTCCGTGGCTACACCTTC.

V and J are TRBV7-6 and TRBJ1-3, with D perhaps matching TRBD1 (5 bases). Trimming removed 5 bases at V and 3 bases at J, with 14 bases between. Germline V gene data show CDR1 as SGHVS and CDR2 as FNYEAQ. The CDR3 runs to 15 residues. CDR3 in amino acids: CASSPGGFFGNTIYF. The CDR3 DNA reads as TGTGCCAGCAGCCCCGGGGGGTTCTTTGGAAACACCATATATTTT.

The chain employs TRBV18 and TRBJ1-5; 7 bases are shared with TRBD1. The CDR3 is made up of 14 amino acids. V lost 3 bases to trimming and J lost 3 bases; unmatched junction nucleotides: 2. Germline CDR1 and CDR2: KGHSH and LQKENI. The CDR3 spells CASSPGQNNQPQHF. CDR3 DNA: TGTGCCAGCTCACCGGGACAGAACAATCAGCCCCAGCATTTT.

This rearrangement joins TRBV12-2 to TRBJ2-1; the DNA was not used to check the table's D call, TRBD2. TRBV12-2 is a recognized pseudogene. The length of the CDR3 is 13 residues. CDR3 sequence: CANGRGPYNEQFF. CDR3 in DNA: TGTGCAAACGGGCGGGGACCTTACAATGAGCAGTTCTTC.

The gene calls are TRBV13 and TRBJ2-1; TRBD1 matches 7 bases. The V and J ends lost 2 bases and 8 bases, in that order; junction bases with no gene match: 9. Germline lookup yields CDR1 PRHDT and CDR2 FYEKMQ (reference sequence). The CDR3 consists of 15 residues. The CDR3 spells CASSLPGQTTYEQFF. The DNA of the CDR3 is TGTGCCAGCAGCTTACCGGGACAGACAACGTATGAGCAGTTCTTC.

J is TRBJ2-1 and V is TRBV6-5, with D possibly being TRBD2 (5 bases). Germline CDR1 is MNHEY and CDR2 is SVGAGI. The CDR3 length is 14 residues. Trimming pared 7 bases from V and 0 bases from J, leaving 10 bases between. The CDR3 reads CASKRESSYNEQFF. CDR3 nucleotide sequence: TGTGCCAGCAAAAGGGAGAGCTCCTACAATGAGCAGTTCTTC.

The CDR3 is CSASRDREAFF. The CDR3 nucleotides are TGCAGTGCTAGCCGGGACAGGGAAGCTTTCTTT. The chain combines TRBV20-1 with TRBJ1-1, with 8 bases lining up with TRBD1. From germline, CDR1 is DFQATT and CDR2 SNEGSKA (reference sequence). The CDR3 is made up of 11 amino acids. V was pared by 3 bases and J by 8 bases, with 2 bases of the junction left unmatched.

This chain uses TRBV28 with TRBJ1-1, with D unclear. CDR1 is MDHEN and CDR2 is SYDVKM in the germline V gene. The V end was cut by 2 bases, the J end by 0 bases, with 7 bases between. CDR3 length: 14 residues. CDR3 region: CASSLELMNTEAFF. CDR3 DNA sequence: TGTGCCAGCAGTTTAGAGTTAATGAACACTGAAGCTTTCTTT.

A single count supports this clone. V and J are TRBV2 and TRBJ2-7; 7 bases match TRBD1. Germline CDR1 and CDR2: SNHLY and FYNNEI. CDR3 size: 12 residues. With 9 bases clipped from V and 4 bases from J, the junction kept 6 bases outside the gene matches. This CDR3 reads CASGDSGYEQYF. The CDR3 DNA follows: TGTGCCAGTGGGGACAGTGGGTACGAGCAGTACTTC.

The chain carries TRBV5-1 and TRBJ2-5; maybe TRBD1 (5 bases). CDR3 length: 13 amino acids. CDR1 is SGHRS, CDR2 YFSETQ, per germline. V lost 5 bases, J lost 3 bases, and 11 bases lay in between. This CDR3 reads CASRVGREETQYF. The CDR3 DNA sequence: TGCGCCAGCAGAGTTGGCAGGGAAGAGACCCAGTACTTC.

The rearrangement links TRBV6-5 to TRBJ1-5, with D tentatively TRBD1 (5 bases). The CDR3 runs to 14 residues. V was clipped by 6 bases and J by 7 bases, with 16 bases between them. The V gene's germline CDR1 is MNHEY and CDR2 SVGAGI. The CDR3 loop reads CASRHGGAGQPQHF. The CDR3 DNA follows: TGTGCCAGCAGACATGGAGGGGCTGGCCAGCCCCAGCATTTT.

The chain recombines TRBV18 with TRBJ1-2; 7 bases are a match to TRBD1. After removal of 1 base from V and 4 bases from J, the junction contained 9 bases not matched to a gene. Germline CDR1 reads KGHSH; CDR2 reads LQKENI. This CDR3 is built from 16 residues. CDR3 sequence: CASSPLGQVPSYGYTF. The DNA of the CDR3 is TGTGCCAGCTCACCACTAGGACAGGTCCCATCCTATGGCTACACCTTC. Based on the CDR3 plus reference TRBV18 and TRBJ1-2, the full variable domain is NAGVMQNPRHLVRRRGQEARLRCSPMKGHSHVYWYRQLPEEGLKFMVYLQKENIIDESGMPKERFSAEFPKEGPSILRIQQVVRGDSAAYFCASSPLGQVPSYGYTFGSGTRLTVV.

The chain carries TRBV10-3 and TRBJ1-3; D not resolved. The germline CDR1 and CDR2 sequences are ENHRY and SYGVKD. V lost 3 bases, J lost 3 bases, and 15 bases lay in between. This CDR3 region has 16 residues. This CDR3 reads CAISDVGEGFGNTIYF. CDR3 coding DNA: TGTGCCATCAGTGATGTTGGGGAGGGTTTTGGAAACACCATATATTTT.

The V call is TRBV5-1, the J call TRBJ2-7; D uncertain. Germline CDR1 reads SGHRS; CDR2 reads YFSETQ. The V end was cut by 2 bases, the J end by 5 bases, with 8 bases between. CDR3 length: 12 amino acids. The chain's CDR3 is CASSLRQNEQYF. The CDR3 DNA reads TGCGCCAGCAGCTTACGGCAAAACGAGCAGTACTTC.

The V and J genes are TRBV4-1 and TRBJ2-5; 7 bases map to TRBD1. This CDR3 has 15 residues. The trim removed 1 base at V and 7 bases at J, leaving 9 bases unmatched. CDR1 is MGHRA and CDR2 is YSYEKL in the germline V gene. The CDR3 nucleotides read TGCGCCAGCAGCCAAGTAGGCAGGGGGATGGGGACCCAGTACTTC. Its protein is CASSQVGRGMGTQYF.

The rearrangement links TRBV5-1 to TRBJ1-6; 7 nucleotides line up with TRBD1. The V segment lost 3 bases and the J segment 9 bases; nucleotides outside the gene matches: 9. From germline, CDR1 is SGHRS and CDR2 YFSETQ. The CDR3 contains 15 residues. The CDR3 DNA is TGCGCCAGCAGCTGGAAGGGGGCTAATAGTTCACCCCTCCACTTT. It translates to CASSWKGANSSPLHF.